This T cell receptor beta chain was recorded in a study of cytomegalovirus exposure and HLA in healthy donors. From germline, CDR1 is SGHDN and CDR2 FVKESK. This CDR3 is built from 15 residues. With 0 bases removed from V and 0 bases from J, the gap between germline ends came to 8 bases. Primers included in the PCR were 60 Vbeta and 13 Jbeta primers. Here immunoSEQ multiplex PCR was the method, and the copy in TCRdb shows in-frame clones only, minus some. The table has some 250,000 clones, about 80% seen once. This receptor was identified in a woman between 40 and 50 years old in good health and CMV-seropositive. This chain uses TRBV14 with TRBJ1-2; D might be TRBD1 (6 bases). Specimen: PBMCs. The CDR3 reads CASSQERTANYGYTF. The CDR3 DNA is TGTGCCAGCAGCCAAGAACGGACAGCTAACTATGGCTACACCTTC.